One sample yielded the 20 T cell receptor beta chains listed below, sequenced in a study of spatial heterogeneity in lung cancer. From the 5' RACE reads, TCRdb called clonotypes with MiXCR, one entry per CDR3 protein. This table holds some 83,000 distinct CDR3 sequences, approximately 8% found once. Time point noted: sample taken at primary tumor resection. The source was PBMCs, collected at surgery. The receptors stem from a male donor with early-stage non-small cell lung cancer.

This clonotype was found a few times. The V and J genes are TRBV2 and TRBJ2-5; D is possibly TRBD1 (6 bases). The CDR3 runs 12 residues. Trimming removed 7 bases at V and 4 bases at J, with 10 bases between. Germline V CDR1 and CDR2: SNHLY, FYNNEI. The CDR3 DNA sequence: TGTGCCAGCACTCTACAGGGAGAGACCCAGTACTTC. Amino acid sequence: CASTLQGETQYF.

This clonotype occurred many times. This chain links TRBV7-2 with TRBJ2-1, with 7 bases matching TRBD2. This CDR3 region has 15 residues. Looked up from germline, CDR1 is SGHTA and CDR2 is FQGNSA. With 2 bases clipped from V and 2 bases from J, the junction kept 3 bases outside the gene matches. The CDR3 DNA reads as TGTGCCAGCAGCTTAACTAGCGCGCCCTACAATGAGCAGTTCTTC. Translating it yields CASSLTSAPYNEQFF. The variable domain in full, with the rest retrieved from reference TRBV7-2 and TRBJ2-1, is GAGVSQSPSNKVTEKGKDVELRCDPISGHTALYWYRQSLGQGLEFLIYFQGNSAPDKSGLPSDRFSAERTGGSVSTLTIQRTQQEDSAVYLCASSLTSAPYNEQFFGPGTRLTVL.

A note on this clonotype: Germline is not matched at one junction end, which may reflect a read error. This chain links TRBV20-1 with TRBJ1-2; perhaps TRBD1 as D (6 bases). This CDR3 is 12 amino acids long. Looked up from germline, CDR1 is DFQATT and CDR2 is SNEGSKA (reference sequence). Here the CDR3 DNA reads TGCAGTGGCGGGAAGGGGGATTATGGCTACATCTTC. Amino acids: CSGGKGDYGYIF.

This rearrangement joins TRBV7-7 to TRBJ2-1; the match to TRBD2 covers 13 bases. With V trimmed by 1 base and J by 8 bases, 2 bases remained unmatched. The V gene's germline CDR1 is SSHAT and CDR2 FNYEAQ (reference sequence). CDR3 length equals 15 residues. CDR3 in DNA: TGTGCCAGCAGCTTAGGACTAGCGGGAGGTGATGAGCAGTTCTTC. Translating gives CASSLGLAGGDEQFF. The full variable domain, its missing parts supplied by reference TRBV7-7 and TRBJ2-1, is GAGVSQSPRYKVTKRGQDVTLRCDPISSHATLYWYQQALGQGPEFLTYFNYEAQPDKSGLPSDRFSAERPEGSISTLTIQRTEQRDSAMYRCASSLGLAGGDEQFFGPGTRLTVL.

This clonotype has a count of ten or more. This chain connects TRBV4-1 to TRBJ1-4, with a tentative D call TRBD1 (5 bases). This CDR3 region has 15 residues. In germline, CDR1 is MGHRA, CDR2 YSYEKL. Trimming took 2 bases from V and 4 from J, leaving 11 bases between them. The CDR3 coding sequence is TGCGCCAGCAGCCAATTCAGGGCGATTAATGAAAAACTGTTTTTT. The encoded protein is CASSQFRAINEKLFF.

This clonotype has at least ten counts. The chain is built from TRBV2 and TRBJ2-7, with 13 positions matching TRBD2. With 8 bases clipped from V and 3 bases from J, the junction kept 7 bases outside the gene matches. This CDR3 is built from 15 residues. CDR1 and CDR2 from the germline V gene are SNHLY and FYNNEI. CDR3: CASGGTSGIVYEQYF. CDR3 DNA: TGTGCCAGCGGGGGGACTAGCGGGATTGTCTACGAGCAGTACTTC. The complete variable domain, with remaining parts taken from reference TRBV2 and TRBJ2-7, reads EPEVTQTPSHQVTQMGQEVILRCVPISNHLYFYWYRQILGQKVEFLVSFYNNEISEKSEIFDDQFSVERPDGSNFTLKIRSTKLEDSAMYFCASGGTSGIVYEQYFGPGTRLTVT.

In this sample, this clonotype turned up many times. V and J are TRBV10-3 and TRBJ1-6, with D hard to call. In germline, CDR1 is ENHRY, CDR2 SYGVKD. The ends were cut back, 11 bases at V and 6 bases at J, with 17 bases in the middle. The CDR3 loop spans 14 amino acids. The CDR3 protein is CAASAPTVNSPLHF. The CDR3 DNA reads TGTGCCGCCTCTGCACCTACGGTTAATTCACCCCTCCACTTT.

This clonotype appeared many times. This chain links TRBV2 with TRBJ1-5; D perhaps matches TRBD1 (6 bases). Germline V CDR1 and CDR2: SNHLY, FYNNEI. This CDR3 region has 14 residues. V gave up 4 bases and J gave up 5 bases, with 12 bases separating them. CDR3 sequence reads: CASSGRTVDQPQHF. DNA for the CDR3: TGTGCCAGCAGTGGCCGGACAGTAGATCAGCCCCAGCATTTT.

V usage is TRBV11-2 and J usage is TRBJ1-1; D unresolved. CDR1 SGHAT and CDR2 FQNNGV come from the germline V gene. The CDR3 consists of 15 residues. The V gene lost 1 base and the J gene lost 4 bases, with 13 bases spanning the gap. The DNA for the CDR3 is TGTGCCAGCAGCTTAGGGAGCCACACCCCCACTGAAGCTTTCTTT. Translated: CASSLGSHTPTEAFF.

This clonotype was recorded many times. CDR3: CASSSWRAGELFF. The DNA of the CDR3 is TGTGCCAGCAGTTCGTGGAGAGCCGGGGAGCTGTTTTTT. The rearrangement uses TRBV28 and TRBJ2-2; no clear D gene. The germline V gene has CDR1 MDHEN and CDR2 SYDVKM. The CDR3 loop spans 13 amino acids. V lost 4 bases, J lost 6 bases, and 9 bases lay in between.

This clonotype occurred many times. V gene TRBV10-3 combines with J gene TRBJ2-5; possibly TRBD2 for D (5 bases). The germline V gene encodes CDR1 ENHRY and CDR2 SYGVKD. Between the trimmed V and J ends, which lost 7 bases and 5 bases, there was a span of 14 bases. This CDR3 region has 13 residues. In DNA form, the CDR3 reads TGTGCCATCACCGACGGTACTAGTGAGACCCAGTACTTC. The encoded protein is CAITDGTSETQYF.

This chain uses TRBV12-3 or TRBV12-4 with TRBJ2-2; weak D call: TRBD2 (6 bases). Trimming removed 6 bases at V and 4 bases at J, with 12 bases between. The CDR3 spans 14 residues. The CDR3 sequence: CASRPAGSTGELFF. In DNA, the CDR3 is TGTGCCAGCAGGCCAGCGGGTTCCACCGGGGAGCTGTTTTTT.

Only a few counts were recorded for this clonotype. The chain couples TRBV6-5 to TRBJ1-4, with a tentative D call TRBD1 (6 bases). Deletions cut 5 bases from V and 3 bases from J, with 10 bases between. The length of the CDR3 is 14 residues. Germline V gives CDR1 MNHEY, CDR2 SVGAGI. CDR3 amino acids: CASSGGQPNEKLFF. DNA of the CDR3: TGTGCCAGCAGTGGCGGACAGCCTAATGAAAAACTGTTTTTT.

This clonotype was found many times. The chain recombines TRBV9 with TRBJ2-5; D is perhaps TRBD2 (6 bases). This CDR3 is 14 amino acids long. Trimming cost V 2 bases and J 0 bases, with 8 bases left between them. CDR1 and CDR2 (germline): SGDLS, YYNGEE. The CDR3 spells CASSVRDYQETQYF. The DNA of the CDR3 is TGTGCCAGCAGCGTCCGGGACTACCAAGAGACCCAGTACTTC.

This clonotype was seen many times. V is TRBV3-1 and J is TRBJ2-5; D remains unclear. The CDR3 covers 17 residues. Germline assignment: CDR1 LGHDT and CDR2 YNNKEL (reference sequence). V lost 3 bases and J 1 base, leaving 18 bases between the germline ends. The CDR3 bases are TGTGCCAGCAGCCAGAAAAAGGCCGGATCCTTCCAAGAGACCCAGTACTTC. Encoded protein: CASSQKKAGSFQETQYF.

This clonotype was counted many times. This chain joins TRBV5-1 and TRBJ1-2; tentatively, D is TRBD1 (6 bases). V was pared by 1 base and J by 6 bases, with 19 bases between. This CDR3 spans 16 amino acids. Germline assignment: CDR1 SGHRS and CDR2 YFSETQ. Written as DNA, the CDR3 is TGCGCCAGCAGCTTGACCGTCACAGGGACTCTGGATGGCTACACCTTC. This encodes CASSLTVTGTLDGYTF.

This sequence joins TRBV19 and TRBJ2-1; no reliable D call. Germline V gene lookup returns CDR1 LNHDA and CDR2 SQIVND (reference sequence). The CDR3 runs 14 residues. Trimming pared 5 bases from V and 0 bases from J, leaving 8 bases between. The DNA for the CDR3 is TGTGCCAGTAGTGTCCCAGCCTCCTACAATGAGCAGTTCTTC. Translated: CASSVPASYNEQFF.

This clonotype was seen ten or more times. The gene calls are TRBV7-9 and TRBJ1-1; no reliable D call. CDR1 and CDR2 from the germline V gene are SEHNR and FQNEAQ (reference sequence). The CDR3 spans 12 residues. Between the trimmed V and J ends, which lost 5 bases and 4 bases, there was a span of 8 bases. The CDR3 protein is CASSRGLTEAFF. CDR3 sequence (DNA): TGTGCCAGCAGCCGGGGTCTCACTGAAGCTTTCTTT.

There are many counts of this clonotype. Here the CDR3 DNA reads TGTGCCAGCATGTTAGGTTCGAACACCGGGGAGCTGTTTTTT. Translating it yields CASMLGSNTGELFF. This chain links TRBV2 with TRBJ2-2; no firm D call. The CDR3 consists of 14 residues. Trimming left V 7 bases short and J 0 bases short, with 9 bases between. Germline loops: CDR1 SNHLY, CDR2 FYNNEI.

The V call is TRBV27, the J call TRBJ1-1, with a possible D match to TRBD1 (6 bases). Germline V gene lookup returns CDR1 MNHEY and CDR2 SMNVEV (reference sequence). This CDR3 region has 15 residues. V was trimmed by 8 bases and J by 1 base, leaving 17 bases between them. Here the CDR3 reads CASSLNGGWNTEAFF. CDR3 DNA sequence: TGTGCCAGCTCCCTAAATGGGGGCTGGAACACTGAAGCTTTCTTT.